This T cell receptor beta chain was recovered during a study of blood T cell repertoires in COVID-19. Looking at the study overall: Sites across the United States, Italy and Spain contributed samples from acute and convalescent COVID-19. The cDNA or gDNA used as material had been derived from T cells, B-cell-depleted T cells, or PBMCs.

Germline V gene data show CDR1 as SGHNT and CDR2 as YYREEE (reference sequence). Trimming left V 2 bases short and J 0 bases short, with 12 bases between. This CDR3 contains 15 residues. This clone was recorded a few times. Study processing details: Researchers report that nucleated cell counts were estimated from reference gene primer amplification. Method: immunoSEQ multiplex PCR; TCRdb's copy keeps in-frame clones and lacks some. From that table come the V and J calls and clone size; the DNA was used to work out D and trimming. The table shows 250,000 to 350,000 clones, with around 88% occurring only once.

This sequence joins TRBV5-4 and TRBJ2-7; D may be TRBD2 (6 bases). The sample consisted of peripheral blood. This TCR was sampled from a woman aged 25-40 years who had recovered from COVID-19. CDR3 sequence: CASSFTGGISYEQYF. The DNA of the CDR3 is TGTGCCAGCAGCTTTACGGGCGGGATCTCCTACGAGCAGTACTTC.